The clone carrying this T cell receptor beta chain came up a few times. This sample stems from a study of regulatory T cells in long-lasting Graves disease. Time point noted: newly diagnosed GD, antithyroid drugs for less than 3 months. The TCR library was made from RNA extracted from PBMCs. Libraries of TCR beta came from iRepertoire HTBI primers plus Arm-PCR of CDR3 regions. TCRdb used MiXCR to reprocess the multiplex PCR reads, holding one entry per CDR3 protein. In the table there are around 480,000 distinct CDR3 sequences, about 16% of which are singletons. This sample was also put to use in a study of T cells in Graves' hyperthyroidism and ophthalmopathy.

This sequence was found in a woman aged 35 to 60 with Graves disease. The source was peripheral blood mononuclear cells (PBMCs), collected at new diagnosis, from a patient treated with antithyroid drugs.

The chain's CDR3 is CASRSQGYTGELFF. DNA of the CDR3: TGTGCCAGTAGGAGCCAGGGGTACACCGGGGAGCTGTTTTTT. The gene calls are TRBV19 and TRBJ2-2, with D possibly TRBD1 on 6 matching bases. The CDR3 contains 14 residues. Trimming removed 6 bases at V and 3 bases at J, with 11 bases between. In germline, CDR1 is LNHDA, CDR2 SQIVND (reference sequence).